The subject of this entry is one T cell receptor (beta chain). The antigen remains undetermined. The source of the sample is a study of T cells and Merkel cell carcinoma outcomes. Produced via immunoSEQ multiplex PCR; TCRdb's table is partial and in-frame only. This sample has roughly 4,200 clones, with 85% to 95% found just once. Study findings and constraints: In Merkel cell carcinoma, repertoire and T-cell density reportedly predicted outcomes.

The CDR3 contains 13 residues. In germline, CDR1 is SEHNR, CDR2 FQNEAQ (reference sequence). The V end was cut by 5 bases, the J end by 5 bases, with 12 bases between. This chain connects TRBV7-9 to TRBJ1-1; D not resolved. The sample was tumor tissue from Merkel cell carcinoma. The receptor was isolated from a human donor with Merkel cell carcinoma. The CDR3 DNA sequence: TGTGCCAGCAGCCCGGGAGTTAAGACTGAAGCTTTCTTT. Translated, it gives CASSPGVKTEAFF.